This T cell receptor beta chain was sequenced during a study of T cells in Graves' hyperthyroidism and ophthalmopathy. Whole-study results and caveats: Patients with ophthalmopathy were separated from those with stable hyperthyroidism by a 13 V-J model.

Patients between 18 and 65 years old had hyperthyroidism, newly diagnosed and lasting under 2 months. Before ophthalmopathy appeared, progressors gave blood at initial hyperthyroidism diagnosis. This clonotype has at least ten counts. Its matching antigen is unknown. V lost 4 bases, J lost 6 bases, and 14 bases stayed unmatched. The V gene's germline CDR1 is MNHEY and CDR2 SMNVEV (reference sequence). The CDR3 is 16 amino acids. Template material for amplifying TCR beta CDR3 regions consisted of RNA transcripts. A set of HTBI primers served as the primers for a first-round RT-PCR of the TCR CDR3. TCRdb passed the multiplex PCR reads through MiXCR, listing each CDR3 protein once. The table records 300,000 to 450,000 distinct CDR3 sequences, around 16% of them present only once.

This clonotype was obtained from a woman aged 18-29 years with Graves' hyperthyroidism that later progressed to Graves' ophthalmopathy. This chain links TRBV27 with TRBJ2-7; the match to TRBD1 covers 8 bases. Material: blood. This CDR3 is CASSSPGAQGVSEQYF. For the CDR3, the DNA is TGTGCCAGCAGTTCCCCCGGCGCACAGGGGGTCAGCGAGCAGTACTTC.